The rows below give T cell receptor beta chains drawn from one sample of a study of blood T cell repertoires in COVID-19. Repertoires were generated with immunoSEQ multiplex PCR, while TCRdb's copy carries only in-frame clones and drops some. Of approximately 390,000 clones in the sample, approximately 91% were seen once. Specimen: PBMCs or T cells enriched from blood (not recorded which). The receptors here all came from a woman aged 40 to 50 with acute COVID-19. Both conserved end residues are part of each CDR3. A D gene is named only where the DNA matches it firmly. Size tells how often a clone was seen (once, few, many) or the class of an expanded clone, and some rows leave it out.

.	TRBJ2-7	TRBV5-1	TRBD2	CASSGLAGAYEQYF	TGCGCCAGCAGCGGACTAGCGGGAGCCTACGAGCAGTACTTC
.	TRBJ2-7	TRBV3-1/TRBV3-2	TRBD1	CASSQHDPGGNEQYF	TGTGCCAGCAGCCAACACGATCCAGGGGGAAACGAGCAGTACTTC
.	TRBJ1-1	TRBV29-1	.	CSVNDRLEAFF	TGCAGCGTGAATGACAGGCTTGAAGCTTTCTTT
few	TRBJ2-3	TRBV29-1	TRBD1	CSVDRGFADTQYF	TGCAGCGTTGACAGGGGGTTTGCAGATACGCAGTATTTT
.	TRBJ2-7	TRBV7-9	.	CASSLVEGRTYEQYF	TGTGCCAGCAGCTTAGTAGAAGGCAGGACCTACGAGCAGTACTTC
.	TRBJ1-2	TRBV5-4	.	CASSFQGVPNYGYTF	TGTGCCAGCAGCTTCCAAGGGGTACCTAACTATGGCTACACCTTC
.	TRBJ2-1	TRBV6-5	.	CASSYGGQRNEQFF	TGTGCCAGCAGTTACGGGGGACAACGCAATGAGCAGTTCTTC
.	TRBJ1-1	TRBV27	.	CASRNSGTKTEAFF	TGTGCCAGCAGGAATTCCGGGACTAAGACTGAAGCTTTCTTT
few	TRBJ1-6	TRBV11-2	TRBD1	CASSKTSTGSRNSPLHF	TGTGCCAGCAGCAAAACCTCGACAGGGAGTAGGAATTCACCCCTCCACTTT
.	TRBJ2-2	TRBV6-1	TRBD1	CASSVGTGVNTGELFF	TGTGCCAGCAGTGTTGGGACAGGGGTGAACACCGGGGAGCTGTTTTTT
.	TRBJ2-3	TRBV29-1	TRBD1	CSVGRLGQRTDTQYF	TGCAGCGTTGGGAGGTTGGGACAGCGTACAGATACGCAGTATTTT
.	TRBJ1-2	TRBV29-1	TRBD1	CSVGWGQGGDGYTF	TGCAGCGTTGGATGGGGACAGGGAGGCGATGGCTACACCTTC
once	TRBJ1-3	TRBV2	.	CASSEMAGSTGNTIYF	TGTGCCAGCAGTGAAATGGCAGGGTCGACGGGAAACACCATATATTTT
.	TRBJ1-5	TRBV19	TRBD1	CASRTGGAQPQHF	TGTGCCAGTAGGACAGGGGGGGCTCAGCCCCAGCATTTT
.	TRBJ1-5	TRBV20-1	.	CSASTGQSNQPQHF	TGCAGTGCTAGTACAGGACAGAGCAATCAGCCCCAGCATTTT
.	TRBJ1-6	TRBV2	TRBD1	CASSDPMIGGDIYNSPLHF	TGTGCCAGCAGTGACCCGATGATAGGGGGCGATATCTATAATTCACCCCTCCACTTT
.	TRBJ1-1	TRBV7-2	TRBD1	CASSPDRSNTEAFF	TGTGCCAGCAGCCCGGACAGGTCGAACACTGAAGCTTTCTTT
few	TRBJ2-1	TRBV6-5	TRBD2	CASSLTSGGYNEQFF	TGTGCCAGCAGCCTGACTAGCGGGGGCTACAATGAGCAGTTCTTC